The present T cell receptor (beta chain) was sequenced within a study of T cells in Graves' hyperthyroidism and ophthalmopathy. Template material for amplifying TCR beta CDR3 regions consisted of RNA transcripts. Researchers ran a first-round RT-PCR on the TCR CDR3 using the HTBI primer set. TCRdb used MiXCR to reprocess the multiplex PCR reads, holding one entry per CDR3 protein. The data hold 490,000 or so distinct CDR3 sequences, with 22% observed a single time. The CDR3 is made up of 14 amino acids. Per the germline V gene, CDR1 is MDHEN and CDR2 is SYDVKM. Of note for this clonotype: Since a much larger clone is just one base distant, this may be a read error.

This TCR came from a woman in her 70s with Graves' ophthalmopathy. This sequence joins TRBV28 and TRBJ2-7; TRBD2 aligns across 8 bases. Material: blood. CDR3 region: CAGSSLAGKGEQYF. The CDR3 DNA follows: TGTGCCGGCAGTTCCCTAGCGGGTAAGGGGGAGCAGTACTTC.